This TCR beta chain was captured by sequencing in a study of vaccination and CD4 T cells after COVID-19. As to treatment: approximately nine-day PBMC culture with coronavirus spike peptide pools or control peptides (ViraFEST assay). Expanded clonotypes were found by TCR sequencing after peptide-pool stimulation (ViraFEST). PBMCs, plated at roughly 2 million per well, were grown in the presence of roughly 10 IU/ml IL-2 and about 10 ug/ml peptide pools. The CDR3 extends over 15 amino acids. V was pared by 5 bases and J by 5 bases, with 9 bases of the junction left unmatched. Germline values: CDR1 MNHEY, CDR2 SVGEGT. Turning to this clonotype: Its target is not known.

The Oncomine TCR Beta short-read assay sequenced DNA from cultured CD4+ T cells. TCRdb recomputed calls from the PCR reads with MiXCR, one row per CDR3 protein. The sample has under 15,000 distinct CDR3 sequences, around 75% seen once. This receptor was taken from a human donor who had recovered from COVID-19. The chain links TRBV6-2 or TRBV6-3 to TRBJ1-2; 9 bases are shared with TRBD1. What was sequenced was CD4+ T cells from blood, cultured in vitro. CDR3 sequence reads: CASSVPGTGTYGYTF. For the CDR3, the DNA is TGTGCCAGCAGTGTACCCGGGACAGGGACTTATGGCTACACCTTC.